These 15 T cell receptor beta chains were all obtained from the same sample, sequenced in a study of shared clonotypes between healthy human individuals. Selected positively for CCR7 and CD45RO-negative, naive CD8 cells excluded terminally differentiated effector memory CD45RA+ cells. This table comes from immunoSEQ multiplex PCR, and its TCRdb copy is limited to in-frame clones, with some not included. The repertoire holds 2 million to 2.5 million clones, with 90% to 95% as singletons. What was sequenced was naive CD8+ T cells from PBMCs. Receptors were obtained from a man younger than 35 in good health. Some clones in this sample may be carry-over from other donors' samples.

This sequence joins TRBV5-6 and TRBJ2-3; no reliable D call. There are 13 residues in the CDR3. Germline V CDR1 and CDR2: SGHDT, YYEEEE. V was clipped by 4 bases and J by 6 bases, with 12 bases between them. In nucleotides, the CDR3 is TGTGCCAGCAGCGATCCCCGGTGGGATACGCAGTATTTT. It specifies CASSDPRWDTQYF.

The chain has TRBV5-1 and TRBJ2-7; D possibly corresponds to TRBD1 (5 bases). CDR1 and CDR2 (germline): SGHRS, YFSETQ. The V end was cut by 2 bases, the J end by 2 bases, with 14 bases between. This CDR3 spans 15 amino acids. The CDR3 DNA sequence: TGCGCCAGCAGCTTTTCCCCAGGGAAGCCCTACGAGCAGTACTTC. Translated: CASSFSPGKPYEQYF.

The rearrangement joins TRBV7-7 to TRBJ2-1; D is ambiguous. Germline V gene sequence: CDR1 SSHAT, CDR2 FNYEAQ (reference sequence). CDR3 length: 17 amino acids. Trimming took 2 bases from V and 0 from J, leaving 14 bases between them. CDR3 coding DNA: TGTGCCAGCAGCTTATCGTCCAGTGCCGACTCCTACAATGAGCAGTTCTTC. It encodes CASSLSSSADSYNEQFF.

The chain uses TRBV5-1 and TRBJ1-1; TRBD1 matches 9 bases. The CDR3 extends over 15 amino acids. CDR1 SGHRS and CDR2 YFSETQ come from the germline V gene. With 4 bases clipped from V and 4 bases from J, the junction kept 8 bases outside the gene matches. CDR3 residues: CASSLTGGSGTEAFF. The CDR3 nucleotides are TGCGCCAGCAGCCTAACAGGGGGCTCGGGCACTGAAGCTTTCTTT.

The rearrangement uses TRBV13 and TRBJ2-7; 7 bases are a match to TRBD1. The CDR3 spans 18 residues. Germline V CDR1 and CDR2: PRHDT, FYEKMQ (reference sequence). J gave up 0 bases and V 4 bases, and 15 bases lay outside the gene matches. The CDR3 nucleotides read TGTGCCAGCAGCTCGTCCCCCTCTGGACAGGTGCCCTCCTACGAGCAGTACTTC. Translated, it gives CASSSSPSGQVPSYEQYF. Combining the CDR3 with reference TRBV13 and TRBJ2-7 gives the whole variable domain AAGVIQSPRHLIKEKRETATLKCYPIPRHDTVYWYQQGPGQDPQFLISFYEKMQSDKGSIPDRFSAQQFSDYHSELNMSSLELGDSALYFCASSSSPSGQVPSYEQYFGPGTRLTVT.

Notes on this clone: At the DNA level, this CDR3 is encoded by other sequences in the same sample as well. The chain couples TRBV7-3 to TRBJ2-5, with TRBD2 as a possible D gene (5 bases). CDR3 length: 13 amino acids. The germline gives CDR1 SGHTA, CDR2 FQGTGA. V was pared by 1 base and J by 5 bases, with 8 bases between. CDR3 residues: CASSLNGGETQYF. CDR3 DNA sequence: TGTGCCAGCAGCTTAAACGGCGGGGAGACCCAGTACTTC.

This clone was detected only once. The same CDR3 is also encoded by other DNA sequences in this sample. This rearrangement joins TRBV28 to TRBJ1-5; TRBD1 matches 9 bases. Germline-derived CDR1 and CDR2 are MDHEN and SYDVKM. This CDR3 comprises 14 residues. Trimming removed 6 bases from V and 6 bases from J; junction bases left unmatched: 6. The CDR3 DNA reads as TGTGCCAGCAGCTTACAGGGGGCGATTCAGCCCCAGCATTTT. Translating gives CASSLQGAIQPQHF.

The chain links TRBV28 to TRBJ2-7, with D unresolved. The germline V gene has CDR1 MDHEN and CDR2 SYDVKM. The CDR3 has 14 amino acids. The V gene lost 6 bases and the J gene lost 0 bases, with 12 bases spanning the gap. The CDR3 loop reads CASRRTDSSYEQYF. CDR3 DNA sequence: TGTGCCAGCAGGCGGACGGATAGCTCCTACGAGCAGTACTTC.

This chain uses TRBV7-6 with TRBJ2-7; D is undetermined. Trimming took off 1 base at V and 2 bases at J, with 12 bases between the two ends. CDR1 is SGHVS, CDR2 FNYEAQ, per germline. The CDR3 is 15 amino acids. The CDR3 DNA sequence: TGTGCCAGCAGCTTAGAAGCAGCGCAACCCTACGAGCAGTACTTC. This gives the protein CASSLEAAQPYEQYF.

CDR3 residues: CAFSGWLADSSYEQYF. DNA for the CDR3: TGTGCCTTTTCCGGGTGGCTAGCGGACAGCTCCTACGAGCAGTACTTC. The chain combines TRBV30 with TRBJ2-7; perhaps TRBD2 as D (7 bases). Germline V gene lookup returns CDR1 GTSNPN and CDR2 SVGIG (reference sequence). This CDR3 comprises 16 residues. The ends were cut back, 7 bases at V and 0 bases at J, with 22 bases in the middle.

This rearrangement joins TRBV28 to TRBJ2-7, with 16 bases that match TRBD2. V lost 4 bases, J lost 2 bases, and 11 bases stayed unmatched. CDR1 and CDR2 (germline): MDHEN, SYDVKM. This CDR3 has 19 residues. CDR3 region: CASSSGTSGRAERPYEQYF. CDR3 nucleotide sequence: TGTGCCAGCAGTTCAGGGACTAGCGGGAGGGCCGAGCGGCCCTACGAGCAGTACTTC.

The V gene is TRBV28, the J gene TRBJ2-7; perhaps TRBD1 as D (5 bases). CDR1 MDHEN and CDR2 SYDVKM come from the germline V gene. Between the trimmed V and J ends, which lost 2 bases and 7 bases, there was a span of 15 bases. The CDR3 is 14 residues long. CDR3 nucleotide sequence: TGTGCCAGCAGTTTAGCCAGGGTCCTGGGTGAGCAGTACTTC. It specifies CASSLARVLGEQYF.

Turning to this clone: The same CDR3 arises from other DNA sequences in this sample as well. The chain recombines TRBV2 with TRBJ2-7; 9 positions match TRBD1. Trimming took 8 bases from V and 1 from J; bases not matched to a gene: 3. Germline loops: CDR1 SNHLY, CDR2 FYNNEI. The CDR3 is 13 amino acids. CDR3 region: CASGGTGSYEQYF. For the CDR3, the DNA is TGTGCCAGCGGGGGGACAGGGTCCTACGAGCAGTACTTC.

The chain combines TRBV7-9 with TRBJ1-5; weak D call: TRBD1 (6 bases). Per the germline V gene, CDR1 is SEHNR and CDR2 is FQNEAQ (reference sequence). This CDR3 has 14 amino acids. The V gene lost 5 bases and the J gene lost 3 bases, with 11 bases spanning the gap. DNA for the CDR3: TGTGCCAGCAGCCATACAGGGTACAATCAGCCCCAGCATTTT. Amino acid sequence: CASSHTGYNQPQHF.

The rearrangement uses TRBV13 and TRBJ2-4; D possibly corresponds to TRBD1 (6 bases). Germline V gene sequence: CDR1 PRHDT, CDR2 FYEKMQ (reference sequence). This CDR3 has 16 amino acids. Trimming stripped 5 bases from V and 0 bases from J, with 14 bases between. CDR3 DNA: TGTGCCAGCAGCGATCAGGGGTTATTAGCCAAAAACATTCAGTACTTC. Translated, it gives CASSDQGLLAKNIQYF.